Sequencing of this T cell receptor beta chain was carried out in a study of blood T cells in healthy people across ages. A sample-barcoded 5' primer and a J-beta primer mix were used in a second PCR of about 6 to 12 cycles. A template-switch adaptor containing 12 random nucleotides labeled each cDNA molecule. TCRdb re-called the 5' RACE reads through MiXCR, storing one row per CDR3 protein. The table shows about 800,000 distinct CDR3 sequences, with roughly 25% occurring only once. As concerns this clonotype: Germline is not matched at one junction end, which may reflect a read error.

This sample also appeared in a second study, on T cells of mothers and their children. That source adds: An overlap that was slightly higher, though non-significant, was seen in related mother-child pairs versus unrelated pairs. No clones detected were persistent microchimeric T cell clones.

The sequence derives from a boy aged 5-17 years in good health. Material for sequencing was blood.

The CDR3 protein is CASTGPRYNEQFF. In DNA, the CDR3 is TGTGCCAGCACCGGGCCACGCTACAATGAGCAATTCTTC. The chain links TRBV28 to TRBJ2-1; D is unclear. Germline lookup yields CDR1 MDHEN and CDR2 SYDVKM. The CDR3 is 13 residues long.